A selection of T cell receptor beta chains follows, all from one sample in a study of CD8 T cells in ankylosing spondylitis. TCRdb processed the 5' RACE reads anew with MiXCR; each CDR3 protein has one entry. The sample shows 250,000 to 400,000 distinct CDR3 sequences, 11% of them seen only once. Source material: blood, either unsorted or a sorted T cell fraction (not recorded which). The receptors were gathered from a female donor with ankylosing spondylitis or in good health (not recorded which). CDR3s include the opening cysteine and the closing phenylalanine or tryptophan. Each record gives: D gene, J gene, clone size, V gene, CDR3 DNA, CDR3 protein. D genes are given only for firm matches. Part of the rows lack a size; the others show once, few, many or a class for expanded clones.

NA	TRBJ1-2	NA	TRBV12-3/TRBV12-4	TGTGCCAGCAGGGGGGTTCGGGGGCCCGACTATGGCTACACCTTC	CASRGVRGPDYGYTF
NA	TRBJ2-1	many	TRBV5-1	TGCGCCAGCAGCTTGGAGAACAGGGTTTTAGGTGAGCAGTTCTTC	CASSLENRVLGEQFF
TRBD1	TRBJ1-2	many	TRBV9	TGTGCCAGCAGCGTAGGACAGGGGTCTGGCTACACCTTC	CASSVGQGSGYTF
NA	TRBJ2-1	many	TRBV5-1	TGCGCCAGCAGCTTGAAAGGTTTGGGCAATGAGCAGTTCTTC	CASSLKGLGNEQFF
TRBD1	TRBJ1-5	NA	TRBV24-1	TGTGCCACCTCCTTAAGGTCCGGACAGGGCCCTCAAGGGCCCCAGCATTTT	CATSLRSGQGPQGPQHF
TRBD2	TRBJ2-1	many	TRBV5-1	TGCGCCAGCAGCCCGGGGACTAGCGGGAGTCGGTGGTATGAGCAGTTCTTC	CASSPGTSGSRWYEQFF
TRBD1	TRBJ2-5	many	TRBV7-9	TGTGCCAGCAGCGTGGGACAGCAAGAGACCCAGTACTTC	CASSVGQQETQYF
TRBD2	TRBJ2-3	many	TRBV12-3/TRBV12-4	TGTGCCAGCAGCATAGCGGGGGCGAGGGATACGCAGTATTTT	CASSIAGARDTQYF
NA	TRBJ1-2	many	TRBV29-1	TGCAGCGTTTACTCAGCGGGGATCGATGTAGGCTACACCTTC	CSVYSAGIDVGYTF
NA	TRBJ2-5	few	TRBV12-3/TRBV12-4	TGTGCCAGCGGCTCTGGAGGTTTCCAAGAGACCCAGTACTTC	CASGSGGFQETQYF
NA	TRBJ1-1	many	TRBV28	TGTGCCAGCAGTCAAACAGGGAGATTGAACACTGAAGCTTTCTTT	CASSQTGRLNTEAFF
NA	TRBJ1-1	NA	TRBV18	TGTGCCAGCTCATATGGGACGAACACTGAAGCTTTCTTT	CASSYGTNTEAFF
NA	TRBJ2-7	NA	TRBV5-6	TGTGCCAGCAGCTTGCCAGACTCCTACGAGCAGTACTTC	CASSLPDSYEQYF
TRBD1	TRBJ2-4	many	TRBV15	TGTGCCACCAGCAGAACTACCGGGACAGCTATGACGGTCAAAAACATTCAGTACTTC	CATSRTTGTAMTVKNIQYF
TRBD1	TRBJ2-7	NA	TRBV4-1	TGCGCCAGCAGCCAAGATAAGGGACAGGGTTTAAAGTCCTACGAGCAGTACTTC	CASSQDKGQGLKSYEQYF
NA	TRBJ2-2	many	TRBV2	TGTGCCAGCAGTGAGAGGAATGGCGGGGAGCTGTTTTTT	CASSERNGGELFF
TRBD2	TRBJ2-3	many	TRBV5-1	TGCGCCAGCAGCTTCCAGGGACTAGCGGTCCCGCCTGCTAGCACAGATACGCAGTATTTT	CASSFQGLAVPPASTDTQYF
NA	TRBJ2-1	few	TRBV15	TGTGCCACCAGCTTAACCGGCCCTGAGCAGTTCTTC	CATSLTGPEQFF
TRBD1	TRBJ2-4	few	TRBV6-2/TRBV6-3	TGTGCCAGCAGCCTCACAGGGGGAAACATTCAGTACTTC	CASSLTGGNIQYF
TRBD2	TRBJ2-7	many	TRBV15	TGTGCCACCAGCGGCGGGGGGGTGCAGTACTTC	CATSGGGVQYF
TRBD2	TRBJ2-1	few	TRBV25-1	TGTGCCAGCAGTGGACTAGCGGGGGGCCAGGGTGAGCAGTTCTTC	CASSGLAGGQGEQFF
NA	TRBJ2-2	few	TRBV7-8	TGTGCCAGCAGCCTGGGGGCGCCTTGGGTGAACACCGGGGAGCTGTTTTTT	CASSLGAPWVNTGELFF
TRBD1	TRBJ2-3	many	TRBV7-9	TGTGCCAGCAGCCCTCGACAGGGCGGCACAGATACGCAGTATTTT	CASSPRQGGTDTQYF
TRBD1	TRBJ1-1	NA	TRBV19	TGTGCCAGTACCCAAGGACAGGGGGGATCGAGTACTGAAGCTTTCTTT	CASTQGQGGSSTEAFF
NA	TRBJ2-1	many	TRBV6-4	TGTGCCAGCAGTGAATCGGGGACCTTCACCTACAATGAGCAGTTCTTC	CASSESGTFTYNEQFF
NA	TRBJ1-1	few	TRBV20-1	TGCAGTGCTAGAGATCAGAAGAGTAACACTGAAGCTTTCTTT	CSARDQKSNTEAFF
TRBD1	TRBJ2-1	many	TRBV28	TGTGCCAGCAGACGGACAGGGTGGTCGAACAATGAGCAGTTCTTC	CASRRTGWSNNEQFF